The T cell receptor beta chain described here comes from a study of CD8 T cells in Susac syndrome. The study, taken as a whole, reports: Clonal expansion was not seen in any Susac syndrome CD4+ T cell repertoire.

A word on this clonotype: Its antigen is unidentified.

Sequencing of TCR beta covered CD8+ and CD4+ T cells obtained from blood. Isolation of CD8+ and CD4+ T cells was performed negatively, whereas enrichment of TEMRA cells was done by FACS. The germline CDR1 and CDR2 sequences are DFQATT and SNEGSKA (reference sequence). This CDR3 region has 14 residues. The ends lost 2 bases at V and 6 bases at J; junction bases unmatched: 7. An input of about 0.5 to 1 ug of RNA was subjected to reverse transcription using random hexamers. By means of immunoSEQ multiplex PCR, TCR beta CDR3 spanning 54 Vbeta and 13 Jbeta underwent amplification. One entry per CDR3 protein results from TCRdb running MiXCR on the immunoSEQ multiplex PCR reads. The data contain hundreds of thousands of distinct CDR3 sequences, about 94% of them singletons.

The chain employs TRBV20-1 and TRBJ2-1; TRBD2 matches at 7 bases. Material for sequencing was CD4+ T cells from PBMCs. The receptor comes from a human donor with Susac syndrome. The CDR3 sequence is CSARRASGLNEQFF. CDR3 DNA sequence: TGCAGTGCTAGAAGGGCTAGCGGTCTCAATGAGCAGTTCTTC.